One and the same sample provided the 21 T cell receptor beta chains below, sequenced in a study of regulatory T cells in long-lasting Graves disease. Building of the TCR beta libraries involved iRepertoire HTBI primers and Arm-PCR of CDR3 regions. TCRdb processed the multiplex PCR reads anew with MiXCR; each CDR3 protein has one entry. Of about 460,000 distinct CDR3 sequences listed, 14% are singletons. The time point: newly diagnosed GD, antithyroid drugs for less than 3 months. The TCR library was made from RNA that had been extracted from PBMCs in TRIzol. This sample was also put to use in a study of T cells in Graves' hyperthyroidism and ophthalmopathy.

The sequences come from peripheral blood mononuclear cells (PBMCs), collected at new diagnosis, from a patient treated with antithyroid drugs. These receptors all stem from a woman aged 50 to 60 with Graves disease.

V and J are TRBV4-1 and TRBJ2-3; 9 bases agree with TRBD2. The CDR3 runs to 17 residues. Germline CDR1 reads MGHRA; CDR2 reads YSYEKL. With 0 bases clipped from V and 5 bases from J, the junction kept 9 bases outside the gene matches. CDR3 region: CASSQEGTSWSLDTQYF. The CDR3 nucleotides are TGCGCCAGCAGCCAAGAAGGGACTAGCTGGTCCCTAGATACGCAGTATTTT.

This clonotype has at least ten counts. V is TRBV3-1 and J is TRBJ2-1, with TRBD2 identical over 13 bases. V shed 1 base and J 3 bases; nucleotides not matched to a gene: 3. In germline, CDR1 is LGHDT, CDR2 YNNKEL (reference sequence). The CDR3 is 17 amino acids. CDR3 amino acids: CASSQGLAGGLYNEQFF. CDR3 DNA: TGTGCCAGCAGCCAAGGACTAGCGGGAGGACTCTACAATGAGCAGTTCTTC.

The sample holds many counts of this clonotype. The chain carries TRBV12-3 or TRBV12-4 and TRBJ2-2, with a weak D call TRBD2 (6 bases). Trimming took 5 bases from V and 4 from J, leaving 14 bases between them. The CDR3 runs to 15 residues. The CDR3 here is CASSPRDFSTGELFF. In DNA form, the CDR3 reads TGTGCCAGCAGTCCCCGGGACTTCTCCACCGGGGAGCTGTTTTTT.

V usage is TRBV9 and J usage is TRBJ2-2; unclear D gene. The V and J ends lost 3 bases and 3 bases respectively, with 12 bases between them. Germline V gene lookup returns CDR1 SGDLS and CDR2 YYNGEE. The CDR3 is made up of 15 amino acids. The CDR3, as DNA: TGTGCCAGCAGCGCCTCCCTAGGGCACACCGGGGAGCTGTTTTTT. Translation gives CASSASLGHTGELFF.

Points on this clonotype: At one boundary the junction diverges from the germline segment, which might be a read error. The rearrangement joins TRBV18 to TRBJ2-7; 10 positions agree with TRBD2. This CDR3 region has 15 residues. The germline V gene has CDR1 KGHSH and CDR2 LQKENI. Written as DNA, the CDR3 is TGTGCCAGCTCAGCACCGGGACTAGCGTTTTATGAGCAGTACTTC. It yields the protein CASSAPGLAFYEQYF.

CDR3 bases: TGTGCCAGCAGTTCGCTATCTACCGGGAGTGGGAACGAGCAGTACTTC. This encodes CASSSLSTGSGNEQYF. This chain links TRBV6-2 or TRBV6-3 with TRBJ2-7; TRBD2 might be the D (6 bases). The germline CDR1 and CDR2 sequences are MNHEY and SVGEGT. This CDR3 spans 16 amino acids. V was clipped by 4 bases and J by 5 bases, with 21 bases between them.

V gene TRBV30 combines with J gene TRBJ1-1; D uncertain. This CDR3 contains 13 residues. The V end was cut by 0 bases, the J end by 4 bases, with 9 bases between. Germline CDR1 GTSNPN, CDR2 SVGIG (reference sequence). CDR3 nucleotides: TGTGCCTGGAGTGTACAAGGGTCCACTGAAGCTTTCTTT. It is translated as CAWSVQGSTEAFF.

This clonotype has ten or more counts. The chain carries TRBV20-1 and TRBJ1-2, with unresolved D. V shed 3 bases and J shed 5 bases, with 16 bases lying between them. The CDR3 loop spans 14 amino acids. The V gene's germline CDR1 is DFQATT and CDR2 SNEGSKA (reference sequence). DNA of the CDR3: TGCAGTGCTAGGGACGGACTAGTTCGTTATGGCTACACCTTC. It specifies CSARDGLVRYGYTF.

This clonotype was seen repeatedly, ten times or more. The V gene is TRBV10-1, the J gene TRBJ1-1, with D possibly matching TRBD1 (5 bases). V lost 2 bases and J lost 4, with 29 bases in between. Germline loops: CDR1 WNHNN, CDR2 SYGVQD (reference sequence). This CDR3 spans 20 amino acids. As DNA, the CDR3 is TGCGCCAGCAGTGAGCACGGCCTCGGATATCACAGGACCCCGGGCACTGAAGCTTTCTTT. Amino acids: CASSEHGLGYHRTPGTEAFF.

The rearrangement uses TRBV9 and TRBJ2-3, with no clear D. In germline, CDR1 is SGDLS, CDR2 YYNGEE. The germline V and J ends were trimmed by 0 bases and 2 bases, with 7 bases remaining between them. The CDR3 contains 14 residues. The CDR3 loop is CASSVGWATDTQYF. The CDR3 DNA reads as TGTGCCAGCAGCGTAGGTTGGGCCACAGATACGCAGTATTTT.

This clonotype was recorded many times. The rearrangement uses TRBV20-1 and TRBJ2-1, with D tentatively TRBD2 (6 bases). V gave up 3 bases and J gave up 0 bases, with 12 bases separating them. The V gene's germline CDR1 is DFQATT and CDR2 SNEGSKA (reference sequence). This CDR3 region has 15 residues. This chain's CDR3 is CSARTGDSSYNEQFF. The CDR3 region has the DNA TGCAGTGCTAGGACTGGGGACTCCTCCTACAATGAGCAGTTCTTC.

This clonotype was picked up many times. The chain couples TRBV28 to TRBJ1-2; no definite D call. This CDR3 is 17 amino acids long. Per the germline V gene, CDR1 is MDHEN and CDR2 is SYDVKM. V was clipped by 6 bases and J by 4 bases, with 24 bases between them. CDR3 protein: CASSPKLRIISLYGYTF. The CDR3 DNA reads TGTGCCAGCAGCCCGAAACTAAGGATAATTTCCCTCTATGGCTACACCTTC.

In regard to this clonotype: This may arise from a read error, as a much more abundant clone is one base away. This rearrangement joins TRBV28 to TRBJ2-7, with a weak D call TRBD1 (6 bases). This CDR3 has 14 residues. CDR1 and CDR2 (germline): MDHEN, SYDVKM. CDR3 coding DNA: TGTGCCAGCAGTTCCGGACAGCTTCCCTACGAGCATTACTTC. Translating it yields CASSSGQLPYEHYF.

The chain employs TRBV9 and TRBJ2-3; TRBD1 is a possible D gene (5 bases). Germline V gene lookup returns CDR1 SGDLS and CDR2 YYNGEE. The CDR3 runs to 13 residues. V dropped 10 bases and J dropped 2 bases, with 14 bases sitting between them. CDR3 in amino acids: CASTVGLTDTQYF. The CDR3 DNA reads TGTGCCTCAACGGTGGGGCTCACAGATACGCAGTATTTT.

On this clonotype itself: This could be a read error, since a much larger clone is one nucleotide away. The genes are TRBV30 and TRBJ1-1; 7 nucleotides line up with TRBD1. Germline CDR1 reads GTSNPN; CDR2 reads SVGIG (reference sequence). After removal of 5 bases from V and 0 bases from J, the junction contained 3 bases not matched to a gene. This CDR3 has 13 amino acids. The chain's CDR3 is CAWGRGMNTEAFF. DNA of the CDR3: TGTGCCTGGGGCAGGGGGATGAACACTGAAGCTTTCTTT.

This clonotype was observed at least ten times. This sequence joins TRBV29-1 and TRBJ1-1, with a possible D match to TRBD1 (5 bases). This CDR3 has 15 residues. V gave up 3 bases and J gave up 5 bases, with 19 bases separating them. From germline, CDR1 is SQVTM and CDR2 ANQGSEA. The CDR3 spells CSVDPAGRVGTEAFF. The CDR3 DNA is TGCAGCGTTGACCCCGCAGGGAGGGTAGGGACTGAAGCTTTCTTT.

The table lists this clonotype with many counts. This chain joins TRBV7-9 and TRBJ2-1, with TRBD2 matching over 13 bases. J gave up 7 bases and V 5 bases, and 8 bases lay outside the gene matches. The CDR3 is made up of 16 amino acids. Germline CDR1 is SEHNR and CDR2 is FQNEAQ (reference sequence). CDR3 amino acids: CASSPTTSGRKNEQFF. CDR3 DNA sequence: TGTGCCAGCAGCCCCACGACTAGCGGGAGGAAAAATGAGCAGTTCTTC. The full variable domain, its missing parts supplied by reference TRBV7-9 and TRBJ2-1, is DTGVSQNPRHKITKRGQNVTFRCDPISEHNRLYWYRQTLGQGPEFLTYFQNEAQLEKSRLLSDRFSAERPKGSFSTLEIQRTEQGDSAMYLCASSPTTSGRKNEQFFGPGTRLTVL.

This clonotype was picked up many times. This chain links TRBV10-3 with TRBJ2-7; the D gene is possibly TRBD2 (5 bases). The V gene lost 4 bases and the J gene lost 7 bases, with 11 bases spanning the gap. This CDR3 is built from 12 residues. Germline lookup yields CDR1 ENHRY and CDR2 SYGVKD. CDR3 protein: CAISASTGEQYF. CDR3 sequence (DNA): TGTGCCATCAGTGCTAGCACGGGTGAGCAGTACTTC.

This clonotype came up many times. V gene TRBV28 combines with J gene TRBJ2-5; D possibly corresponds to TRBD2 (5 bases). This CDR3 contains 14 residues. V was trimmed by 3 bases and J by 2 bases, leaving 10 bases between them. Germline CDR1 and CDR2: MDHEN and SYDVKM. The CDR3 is CASSFQAAQETQYF. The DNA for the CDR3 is TGTGCCAGCAGTTTTCAAGCGGCACAAGAGACCCAGTACTTC.

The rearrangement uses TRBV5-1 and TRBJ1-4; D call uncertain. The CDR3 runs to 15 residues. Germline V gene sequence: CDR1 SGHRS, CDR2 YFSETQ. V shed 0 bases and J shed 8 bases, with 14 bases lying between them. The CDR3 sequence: CASSLADSDREKLFF. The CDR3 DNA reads TGCGCCAGCAGCTTGGCAGATTCGGACCGGGAAAAACTGTTTTTT.

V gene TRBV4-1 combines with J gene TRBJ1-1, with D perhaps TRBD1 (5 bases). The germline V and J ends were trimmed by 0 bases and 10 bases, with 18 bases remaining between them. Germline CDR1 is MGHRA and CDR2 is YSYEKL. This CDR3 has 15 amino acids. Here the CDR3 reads CASSQDTVLSRVAFF. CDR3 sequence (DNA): TGCGCCAGCAGCCAAGATACCGTCCTATCCAGGGTAGCTTTCTTT.